This TCR beta chain was found in a study of shared T cell receptors in the human thymus. Profiling relied on immunoSEQ multiplex PCR, and the TCRdb table lists in-frame clones only, not all of them. The data contain some 760,000 clones, approximately 83% of them singletons. This CDR3 has 15 residues. Trimming stripped 7 bases from V and 2 bases from J, with 15 bases between. These records were also assigned to another study, of human thymus T cells. As that study records: In corrective heart surgery, resections were taken, and these provided the thymus tissue. Thymic and blood repertoires seemed to favor certain V and J genes. Related reports documented highly overlapping thymic repertoires among unrelated individuals.

Specimen: thymocytes. The clonotype comes from a girl less than two years old with a congenital heart defect. The chain is built from TRBV23-1 and TRBJ1-5; D remains ambiguous. TRBV23-1 is an ORF, and what it does is uncertain. The CDR3 is CASKQPNFGNQPQHF. In DNA form, the CDR3 reads TGCGCCAGCAAACAGCCAAATTTCGGCAATCAGCCCCAGCATTTT.